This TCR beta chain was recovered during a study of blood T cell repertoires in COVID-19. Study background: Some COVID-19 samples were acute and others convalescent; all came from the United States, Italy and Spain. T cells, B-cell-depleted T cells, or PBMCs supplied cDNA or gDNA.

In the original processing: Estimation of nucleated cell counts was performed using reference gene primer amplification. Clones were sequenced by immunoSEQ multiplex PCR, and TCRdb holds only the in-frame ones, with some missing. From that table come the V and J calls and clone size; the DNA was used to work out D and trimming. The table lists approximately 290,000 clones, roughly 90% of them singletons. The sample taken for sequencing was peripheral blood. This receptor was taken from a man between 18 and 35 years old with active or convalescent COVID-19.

The CDR3 sequence is CASSYLSGNQPQHF. The CDR3 bases are TGTGCCAGCAGTTACTTGTCCGGGAATCAGCCCCAGCATTTT. The chain combines TRBV6-5 with TRBJ1-5, with unresolved D. Germline CDR1 MNHEY, CDR2 SVGAGI. With 1 base removed from V and 4 bases from J, the gap between germline ends came to 8 bases. This CDR3 comprises 14 residues.